This entry lists 28 T cell receptor beta chains sequenced from one sample in a study of T-cell reconstitution after alpha-beta-depleted transplantation in children. Unique molecular identifiers tagged the TCRbeta library. TCRdb fed the PCR reads into MiXCR, producing one record per CDR3 protein. The data contain approximately 980,000 distinct CDR3 sequences, about 30% of them singletons. Material: PBMCs, mostly from graft donor cells, obtained 360 days after TCRalphabeta/CD19-depleted stem cell transplant. The receptors shown here come from a boy under three years old who had a stem cell transplant for SCID, so the T cells may come from the graft donor.

The V gene is TRBV21-1, the J gene TRBJ1-2. TRBV21-1 is annotated as a pseudogene. CDR3 length: 17 amino acids. The CDR3 DNA is TGTGCCAGCAGCAAATCACCCAGTAGGGCAGCAATAAATGGCTACACCTTC. It translates to CASSKSPSRAAINGYTF.

The chain recombines TRBV12-3 or TRBV12-4 with TRBJ2-3, with 7 bases aligning to TRBD2. V was clipped by 5 bases and J by 1 base; unmatched bases: 9. This CDR3 contains 16 residues. This chain's CDR3 is CASSLRTSAGTDTQYF. The CDR3 bases are TGTGCCAGCAGTCTAAGGACTAGTGCTGGCACAGATACGCAGTATTTT.

There are a few counts of this clonotype. The V and J genes are TRBV18 and TRBJ1-3, with unresolved D. CDR1 and CDR2 from the germline V gene are KGHSH and LQKENI. The CDR3 has 17 residues. The V end lost 3 bases, the J end lost 2 bases, and 17 bases lay between the germline ends. The CDR3 spells CASSPGGPNPPGNTIYF. The CDR3 DNA is TGTGCCAGCTCACCGGGCGGGCCAAATCCACCTGGAAACACCATATATTTT.

The chain carries TRBV29-1 and TRBJ2-1; 7 bases map to TRBD1. Germline values: CDR1 SQVTM, CDR2 ANQGSEA. V trimming: 7 bases; J trimming: 5 bases; junction bases outside the gene matches: 11. CDR3 length: 14 residues. Written as DNA, the CDR3 is TGCAGCGCCCCAGGGGGATTCCTGGACAATGAGCAGTTCTTC. Protein sequence: CSAPGGFLDNEQFF.

This clonotype has just a few counts. The CDR3 region has the DNA TGTGCCAGCAGCCTAGGAGCGGGACGGGGTCAGCCCCAGCATTTT. Its protein is CASSLGAGRGQPQHF. The rearrangement uses TRBV6-1 and TRBJ1-5; tentatively, D is TRBD1 (5 bases). This CDR3 has 15 residues. The V end was cut by 6 bases, the J end by 6 bases, with 18 bases between. Germline lookup yields CDR1 MNHNS and CDR2 SASEGT.

The table lists this clonotype with a few counts. V and J are TRBV7-8 and TRBJ2-7; TRBD1 matches 8 bases. The V segment lost 5 bases and the J segment 0 bases; nucleotides outside the gene matches: 9. The CDR3 has 16 residues. Germline V lookup: CDR1 SGHVS, CDR2 FQNEAQ. This CDR3 reads CASSLPGGPSSYEQYF. CDR3 nucleotide sequence: TGTGCCAGCAGCCTCCCAGGGGGCCCAAGCTCCTACGAGCAGTACTTC. Full variable domain (rest looked up from reference TRBV7-8 and TRBJ2-7): GAGVSQSPRYKVAKRGQDVALRCDPISGHVSLFWYQQALGQGPEFLTYFQNEAQLDKSGLPSDRFFAERPEGSVSTLKIQRTQQEDSAVYLCASSLPGGPSSYEQYFGPGTRLTVT.

This clonotype was counted only a few times. The V call is TRBV11-2, the J call TRBJ2-1; no definite D call. CDR1 and CDR2 from the germline V gene are SGHAT and FQNNGV. The length of the CDR3 is 13 residues. V lost 2 bases and J 4 bases, leaving 6 bases between the germline ends. CDR3 sequence: CASSLTLYNEQFF. The CDR3 region has the DNA TGTGCCAGCAGCTTAACCCTATACAATGAGCAGTTCTTC.

This sequence joins TRBV5-5 and TRBJ1-2; no reliable D call. Between the trimmed V and J ends, which lost 2 bases and 5 bases, there was a span of 16 bases. Germline lookup yields CDR1 SGHKS and CDR2 YYEKEE (reference sequence). There are 15 residues in the CDR3. CDR3 sequence: CASSFRTENNYGYTF. The CDR3, as DNA: TGTGCCAGCAGCTTTAGGACGGAGAATAATTATGGCTACACCTTC.

Concerning this clonotype: A much larger clonotype is one base distant, so this may be a read error. V is TRBV5-6 and J is TRBJ2-1; a weak D match, TRBD2 (5 bases). The CDR3 is made up of 13 amino acids. CDR1 is SGHDT and CDR2 is YYEEEE in the germline V gene. The CDR3 coding sequence is TGTGGCAGCAGCTTACCTAGCTCCTATGAGCAGTTCTTC. Translation: CGSSLPSSYEQFF. Full variable domain (outside the CDR3, taken from reference TRBV5-6 and TRBJ2-1): DAGVTQSPTHLIKTRGQQVTLRCSPKSGHDTVSWYQQALGQGPQFIFQYYEEEERQRGNFPDRFSGHQFPNYSSELNVNALLLGDSALYLCGSSLPSSYEQFFGPGTRLTVL.

Regarding this clonotype: A read error may produce the germline difference seen at one junction end. This chain joins TRBV20-1 and TRBJ1-1; D call uncertain. Germline V gene lookup returns CDR1 DFQATT and CDR2 SNEGSKA (reference sequence). This CDR3 contains 15 residues. The CDR3 loop is CSARTFWMMNPEAFF. The CDR3 DNA follows: TGCAGTGCTAGAACGTTTTGGATGATGAACCCTGAAGCTTTCTTT.

Note on this clonotype: A junction boundary mismatches the germline segment, possibly from a read error. The CDR3 loop reads CSARDTTGRF. DNA for the CDR3: TGCAGTGCTAGAGATACGACAGGTCGCTTC. V gene TRBV20-1 combines with J gene TRBJ2-1; D is possibly TRBD1 (6 bases). The CDR3 runs 10 residues. Germline V gives CDR1 DFQATT, CDR2 SNEGSKA (reference sequence).

This sequence joins TRBV18 and TRBJ1-1; D is undetermined. V was cut by 0 bases and J by 1 base, with 6 bases left in between. Germline V gene sequence: CDR1 KGHSH, CDR2 LQKENI. This CDR3 has 14 amino acids. CDR3 protein: CASSPPGSNTEAFF. The CDR3 bases are TGTGCCAGCTCACCACCAGGATCGAACACTGAAGCTTTCTTT. Drawing the rest from reference TRBV18 and TRBJ1-1, the complete variable domain is NAGVMQNPRHLVRRRGQEARLRCSPMKGHSHVYWYRQLPEEGLKFMVYLQKENIIDESGMPKERFSAEFPKEGPSILRIQQVVRGDSAAYFCASSPPGSNTEAFFGQGTRLTVV.

This clonotype was found a few times. This chain links TRBV15 with TRBJ1-1; D perhaps matches TRBD1 (6 bases). The V gene's germline CDR1 is LNHNV and CDR2 YYDKDF (reference sequence). This CDR3 is 16 amino acids long. Trimming removed 2 bases at V and 2 bases at J, with 15 bases between. This CDR3 is CATSRKPTGLNTEAFF. The CDR3 DNA reads TGTGCCACCAGCAGAAAACCAACAGGGTTAAACACTGAAGCTTTCTTT.

The table lists this clonotype with a few counts. The V gene is TRBV7-9, the J gene TRBJ2-5; TRBD2 matches 9 bases. The J segment lost 2 bases and the V segment lost 5 bases, leaving 9 bases of the junction unmatched. Germline V gene sequence: CDR1 SEHNR, CDR2 FQNEAQ (reference sequence). The CDR3 loop spans 16 amino acids. The CDR3 DNA is TGTGCCAGCAGCCGTTTTGGCGGACTAGCGCAAGAGACCCAGTACTTC. It codes for CASSRFGGLAQETQYF.

The sample holds a few counts of this clonotype. This chain joins TRBV12-3 or TRBV12-4 and TRBJ2-2, with D unclear. V lost 4 bases and J 3 bases, leaving 24 bases between the germline ends. The CDR3 covers 19 residues. The CDR3 loop reads CASSSHLRRRVNYTGELFF. The CDR3 DNA follows: TGTGCCAGCAGTTCCCATTTGAGGCGGCGAGTTAACTACACCGGGGAGCTGTTTTTT.

The chain has TRBV7-9 and TRBJ2-3, with TRBD1 matching 8 bases. Germline CDR1 SEHNR, CDR2 FQNEAQ (reference sequence). The CDR3 covers 17 residues. Trimming took 5 bases from V and 5 from J; bases not matched to a gene: 15. CDR3 sequence: CASSPKSATGEGDTQYF. The CDR3 nucleotides read TGTGCCAGCAGCCCGAAGTCGGCGACAGGGGAAGGAGATACGCAGTATTTT. The variable domain in full, completed from reference TRBV7-9 and TRBJ2-3, reads DTGVSQNPRHKITKRGQNVTFRCDPISEHNRLYWYRQTLGQGPEFLTYFQNEAQLEKSRLLSDRFSAERPKGSFSTLEIQRTEQGDSAMYLCASSPKSATGEGDTQYFGPGTRLTVL.

The chain is built from TRBV5-1 and TRBJ2-6; 7 bases are a match to TRBD2. The CDR3 is 20 residues long. Germline CDR1 reads SGHRS; CDR2 reads YFSETQ. J was trimmed by 2 bases and V by 2 bases; bases with no gene match: 16. CDR3 coding DNA: TGCGCCAGCAGCTTAGGGCCAGGTGGGGGGGGGACCCCTGGGGCCAACGTCCTGACTTTC. It codes for CASSLGPGGGGTPGANVLTF.

This rearrangement joins TRBV29-1 to TRBJ2-1; TRBD2 matches 7 bases. The V segment lost 3 bases and the J segment 5 bases; nucleotides outside the gene matches: 4. CDR3 length equals 13 residues. The germline gives CDR1 SQVTM, CDR2 ANQGSEA. The DNA of the CDR3 is TGCAGCGTTGAGGCGGGGGTCCACAATGAGCAGTTCTTC. It is translated as CSVEAGVHNEQFF.

CDR3 sequence: CASSDKTGAGDTQYF. For the CDR3, the DNA is TGTGCCAGCAGTGACAAGACAGGGGCGGGAGATACGCAGTATTTT. The chain joins TRBV6-2 or TRBV6-3 to TRBJ2-3; 8 nucleotides line up with TRBD1. The CDR3 is 15 residues long. Germline-derived CDR1 and CDR2 are MNHEY and SVGEGT. V lost 5 bases, J lost 5 bases, and 9 bases stayed unmatched.

The CDR3 region is CASSPMTGAYEQYF. CDR3 sequence (DNA): TGTGCCAGCAGTCCGATGACAGGGGCTTACGAGCAGTACTTC. This chain connects TRBV6-1 to TRBJ2-7; the match to TRBD1 covers 8 bases. Trimming took 5 bases from V and 4 from J; bases not matched to a gene: 7. Germline-derived CDR1 and CDR2 are MNHNS and SASEGT. The CDR3 runs to 14 residues.

This rearrangement joins TRBV25-1 to TRBJ2-3; D is uncertain. V lost 2 bases and J 3 bases, leaving 18 bases between the germline ends. The CDR3 covers 17 residues. Germline assignment: CDR1 MGHDK and CDR2 SYGVNS. The CDR3 DNA is TGTGCCAGCAGTGAAATTGAGAGACACGCTCCGACAGATACGCAGTATTTT. Protein: CASSEIERHAPTDTQYF.

This rearrangement joins TRBV10-3 to TRBJ1-1, with D possibly matching TRBD1 (5 bases). Trimming took 4 bases from V and 4 from J, leaving 16 bases between them. The length of the CDR3 is 15 residues. Per germline, CDR1 ENHRY and CDR2 SYGVKD. CDR3 protein: CAISALRGGGTEAFF. The CDR3, as DNA: TGTGCCATCAGTGCATTAAGGGGCGGGGGCACTGAAGCTTTCTTT.

V is TRBV27 and J is TRBJ2-3; 10 nucleotides agree with TRBD1. The CDR3 totals 14 residues. Germline-derived CDR1 and CDR2 are MNHEY and SMNVEV (reference sequence). With V trimmed by 10 bases and J by 4 bases, 8 bases remained unmatched. The CDR3 DNA sequence: TGTGCCACCTTGCGGGACAGGGGTTCAGATACGCAGTATTTT. Residues: CATLRDRGSDTQYF.

V is TRBV4-1 and J is TRBJ2-3; TRBD2 might be the D (5 bases). The germline CDR1 and CDR2 sequences are MGHRA and YSYEKL. The CDR3 extends over 16 amino acids. With 0 bases removed from V and 0 bases from J, the gap between germline ends came to 10 bases. Here the CDR3 reads CASSQDGSGSTDTQYF. CDR3 coding DNA: TGCGCCAGCAGCCAAGATGGGAGCGGTAGCACAGATACGCAGTATTTT.

The V call is TRBV2, the J call TRBJ1-5, with D possibly matching TRBD1 (5 bases). Germline V CDR1 and CDR2: SNHLY, FYNNEI. Trimming took off 1 base at V and 0 bases at J, with 7 bases between the two ends. There are 15 residues in the CDR3. The CDR3 DNA reads TGTGCCAGCAGTGAAGGGGGACTTAGCAATCAGCCCCAGCATTTT. The encoded protein is CASSEGGLSNQPQHF. Full variable domain (remainder filled in from reference TRBV2 and TRBJ1-5): EPEVTQTPSHQVTQMGQEVILRCVPISNHLYFYWYRQILGQKVEFLVSFYNNEISEKSEIFDDQFSVERPDGSNFTLKIRSTKLEDSAMYFCASSEGGLSNQPQHFGDGTRLSIL.

This clonotype was recorded a few times. The rearrangement uses TRBV12-3 or TRBV12-4 and TRBJ1-1; 7 nucleotides line up with TRBD1. Trimming cost V 7 bases and J 1 base; bases outside gene matches: 6. This CDR3 contains 14 residues. The chain's CDR3 is CASIFDRENTEAFF. In DNA, the CDR3 is TGTGCCAGCATCTTCGACAGGGAGAACACTGAAGCTTTCTTT.

This clonotype has a handful of counts. This chain connects TRBV5-1 to TRBJ2-5, with 8 bases identical to TRBD2. The CDR3 consists of 16 residues. The germline gives CDR1 SGHRS, CDR2 YFSETQ. V dropped 0 bases and J dropped 5; count of bases not matched to a gene: 9. The DNA of the CDR3 is TGCGCCAGCAGCTTGGGTCGTCCGGGGGGGCCTGAGACCCAGTACTTC. It is translated as CASSLGRPGGPETQYF.

The rearrangement uses TRBV3-1 and TRBJ2-5; TRBD2 matches at 7 bases. The CDR3 extends over 15 amino acids. Germline CDR1 reads LGHDT; CDR2 reads YNNKEL (reference sequence). J gave up 0 bases and V 3 bases, and 4 bases lay outside the gene matches. CDR3 sequence: CASSHSGAYQETQYF. DNA for the CDR3: TGTGCCAGCAGCCACAGCGGGGCGTACCAAGAGACCCAGTACTTC.